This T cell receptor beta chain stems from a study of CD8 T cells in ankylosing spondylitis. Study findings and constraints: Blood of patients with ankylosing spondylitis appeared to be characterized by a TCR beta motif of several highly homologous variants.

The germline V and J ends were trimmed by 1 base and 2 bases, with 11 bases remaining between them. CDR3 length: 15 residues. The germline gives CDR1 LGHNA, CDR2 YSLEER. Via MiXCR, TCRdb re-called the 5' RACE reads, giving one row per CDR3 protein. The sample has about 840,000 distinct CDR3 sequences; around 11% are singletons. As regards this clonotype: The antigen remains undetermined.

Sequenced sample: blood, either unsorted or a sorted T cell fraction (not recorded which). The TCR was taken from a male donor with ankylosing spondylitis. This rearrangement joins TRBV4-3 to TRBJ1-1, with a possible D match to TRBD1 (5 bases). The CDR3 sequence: CASSQGWTKNTEAFF. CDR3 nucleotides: TGCGCCAGCAGCCAAGGTTGGACAAAAAACACTGAAGCTTTCTTT.